This entry concerns a single T cell receptor (beta chain). No antigen is known for it. This specimen belongs to a study of cytomegalovirus exposure and HLA in healthy donors. Notes on the study in general: Rare TCR sequences predominated, though certain public TCRs were found in many donors. According to a later analysis, most TCR beta chains associated with CMV appeared HLA-restricted. There were a few CMV-associated chains whose specificity for CMV antigens was confirmed in vitro. A prior analysis recorded that most TCR beta V segments were productive about 90% or about 30% of the time.

The PCR used 60 Vbeta and 13 Jbeta primers. The protocol was immunoSEQ multiplex PCR, while the TCRdb copy is restricted to in-frame clones and leaves out a portion. The profile shows fewer than 85,000 clones, about 75% of them singletons. The specimen was PBMCs. This clonotype originated in a man aged 60 to 69 in good health and CMV-seropositive.

CDR3 DNA: TGTGCCAGCAGTACACGGACAGGGGGATTGACGGAGACCCAGTACTTC. This translates into CASSTRTGGLTETQYF. V and J are TRBV28 and TRBJ2-5; 10 nucleotides align to TRBD1. Germline V gene sequence: CDR1 MDHEN, CDR2 SYDVKM. The CDR3 runs 16 residues. Trimming at V came to 5 bases and at J to 5 bases, leaving 11 bases not matched to a gene. Complete variable domain (other parts from reference TRBV28 and TRBJ2-5): DVKVTQSSRYLVKRTGEKVFLECVQDMDHENMFWYRQDPGLGLRLIYFSYDVKMKEKGDIPEGYSVSREKKERFSLILESASTNQTSMYLCASSTRTGGLTETQYFGPGTRLLVL.